This passage covers 9 T cell receptor beta chains from one sample sequenced in a study of T cells in Graves' hyperthyroidism and ophthalmopathy (dated by TCRdb to between 2018 and 2020). The library was built by means of multiplex PCR. Sequenced on an Illumina HiSeq 2000. Amplification of TCR beta CDR3 regions was carried out from RNA transcripts. A first-round RT-PCR of the TCR CDR3 used the HTBI primer set with the Qiagen OneStep RT-PCR kit. TCRdb reprocessing: public reads trimmed at Q25 with fastp, clones called with MiXCR, in-frame beta chains kept. Rows with a matching CDR3 protein are joined into one entry that keeps the most common DNA and genes. In all, the sample holds hundreds of thousands of distinct CDR3 sequences, and roughly a fifth of those were seen once. Less than 45% of the sample lies in the top ten. Sequences were obtained from blood. The origin of the receptors is a man aged 50-60 years with Graves' ophthalmopathy.

The sample holds a few counts of this clonotype. CDR3 coding DNA: TGCAGTGCTAGCGAGGGAGTTGCTTTGGGAAACAATCAGCCCCAGCATTTT. Encoded protein: CSASEGVALGNNQPQHF. The rearrangement links TRBV20-1 to TRBJ1-5; D gene ambiguous. V was shortened by 3 bases and J by 3 bases, with 21 bases between the two germline ends. Germline values: CDR1 DFQATT, CDR2 SNEGSKA (reference sequence). CDR3 size: 17 residues.

This chain links TRBV7-3 with TRBJ2-1; D perhaps matches TRBD2 (6 bases). Germline values: CDR1 SGHTA, CDR2 FQGTGA. The CDR3 consists of 15 residues. The V gene lost 5 bases and the J gene lost 7 bases, with 18 bases spanning the gap. The CDR3 sequence: CASSATGLGSNEQFF. DNA of the CDR3: TGTGCCAGCAGCGCCACGGGACTGGGGTCGAATGAGCAGTTCTTC.

The genes are TRBV5-6 and TRBJ2-5; unclear D gene. Trimming pared 5 bases from V and 4 bases from J, leaving 9 bases between. Per germline, CDR1 SGHDT and CDR2 YYEEEE. The CDR3 contains 12 residues. The CDR3 DNA sequence: TGTGCCAGCAGTATTGATGTAGAGACCCAGTACTTC. It translates to CASSIDVETQYF.

This clonotype was detected ten times or more. As DNA, the CDR3 is TGTGCCAGCAGCCAGGACAGGGGAAGCACAGATACGCAGTATTTT. Translated, it gives CASSQDRGSTDTQYF. The chain uses TRBV7-8 and TRBJ2-3, with TRBD1 matching 9 bases. Unmatched junction bases numbered 3, after V lost 5 bases and J lost 0 bases. Germline V gene data show CDR1 as SGHVS and CDR2 as FQNEAQ. The CDR3 totals 15 residues. Full variable domain (rest looked up from reference TRBV7-8 and TRBJ2-3): GAGVSQSPRYKVAKRGQDVALRCDPISGHVSLFWYQQALGQGPEFLTYFQNEAQLDKSGLPSDRFFAERPEGSVSTLKIQRTQQEDSAVYLCASSQDRGSTDTQYFGPGTRLTVL.

This clonotype was observed a handful of times. The chain employs TRBV20-1 and TRBJ2-1; D is undetermined. CDR3 length equals 16 residues. Germline CDR1 DFQATT, CDR2 SNEGSKA (reference sequence). The germline V and J ends were trimmed by 0 bases and 4 bases, with 16 bases remaining between them. The CDR3 bases are TGCAGTGCTAGAGATTACGGCAGCCCTCCATACAATGAGCAGTTCTTC. It is translated as CSARDYGSPPYNEQFF.

This clonotype has ten or more counts. The chain couples TRBV12-3 or TRBV12-4 to TRBJ1-1; D unresolved. The CDR3 loop spans 14 amino acids. Trimming shortened V by 3 bases and J by 1 base, and 9 bases separated the two germline ends. The CDR3 nucleotides read TGTGCCAGCAGTTTGCGTAGACAGAACACTGAAGCTTTCTTT. Protein sequence: CASSLRRQNTEAFF.

This clonotype was counted ten times or more. The chain joins TRBV5-6 to TRBJ1-5; D unclear. The CDR3 is 12 residues long. V was cut by 4 bases and J by 3 bases, with 5 bases left in between. Germline V lookup: CDR1 SGHDT, CDR2 YYEEEE. The DNA for the CDR3 is TGTGCCAGCAGCCGGATCAATCAGCCCCAGCATTTT. Residues: CASSRINQPQHF.

The chain employs TRBV15 and TRBJ2-7; tentatively, D is TRBD1 (6 bases). CDR3 length equals 14 residues. The V gene's germline CDR1 is LNHNV and CDR2 YYDKDF (reference sequence). V was pared by 0 bases and J by 1 base, with 7 bases between. CDR3 nucleotides: TGTGCCACCAGCAGAGAGGACAGTTCCTACGAGCAGTACTTC. Its protein is CATSREDSSYEQYF.

On this clonotype: An end of the junction does not agree with germline; a read error may underlie this. This rearrangement joins TRBV25-1 to TRBJ2-7; 9 bases agree with TRBD1. The CDR3 contains 16 residues. Germline V gene lookup returns CDR1 MGHDK and CDR2 SYGVNS. The CDR3 region is CVSRPGGTGRSSEQYF. Written as DNA, the CDR3 is TGTGTCAGCAGGCCAGGAGGGACAGGGCGAAGTAGCGAGCAGTACTTC.